This T cell receptor (beta chain) was sequenced during a study of CD8+ T cells in alopecia areata. The overall study: Scalp area affected, as a percentage, set the severity score of treated patients.

As concerns this clone: Its antigen is as yet unknown.

General study results and limits: Higher clonality than in normal scalp was seen in lesional scalp, especially alopecia totalis/universalis. The study found that many expanded lesional clones persisted in scalp and blood during tofacitinib.

Specified treatment: oral pan-JAK inhibitor, 5-10 mg twice daily. CD4+ and CD8+ T cells were sorted from PBMCs stained for CD3, CD4 and CD8. Isolated RNA was reverse transcribed into cDNA used as the sequencing template. Produced via immunoSEQ multiplex PCR; TCRdb's table is partial and in-frame only. The table lists around 170,000 clones, 40% to 65% of them singletons. Looked up from germline, CDR1 is SGHDT and CDR2 is YYEEEE. With 0 bases removed from V and 4 bases from J, the gap between germline ends came to 13 bases. There are 15 residues in the CDR3. V gene TRBV5-6 combines with J gene TRBJ1-2; the D gene is possibly TRBD1 (5 bases). This specimen consisted of CD8+ T cells sorted from blood, obtained around week 54, from a patient treated with tofacitinib. The origin of this receptor is a human donor with alopecia areata. CDR3 DNA: TGTGCCAGCAGCTTGGTGGCAGGGAATCGCTATGGCTACACCTTC. Protein: CASSLVAGNRYGYTF.